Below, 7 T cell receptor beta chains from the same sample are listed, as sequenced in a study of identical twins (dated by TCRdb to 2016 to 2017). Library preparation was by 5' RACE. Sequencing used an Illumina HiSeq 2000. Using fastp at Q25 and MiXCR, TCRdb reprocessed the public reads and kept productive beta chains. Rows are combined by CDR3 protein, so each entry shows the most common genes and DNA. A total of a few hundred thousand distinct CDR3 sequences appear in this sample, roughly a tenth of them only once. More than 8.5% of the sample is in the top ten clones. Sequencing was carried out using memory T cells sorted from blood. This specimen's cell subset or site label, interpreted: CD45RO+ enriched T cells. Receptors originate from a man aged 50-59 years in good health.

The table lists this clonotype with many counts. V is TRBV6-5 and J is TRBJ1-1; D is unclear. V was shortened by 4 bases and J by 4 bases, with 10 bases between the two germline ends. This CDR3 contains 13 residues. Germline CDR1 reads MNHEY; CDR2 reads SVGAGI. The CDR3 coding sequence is TGTGCCAGCAGTTCTACGCGGGGCACTGAAGCTTTCTTT. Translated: CASSSTRGTEAFF.

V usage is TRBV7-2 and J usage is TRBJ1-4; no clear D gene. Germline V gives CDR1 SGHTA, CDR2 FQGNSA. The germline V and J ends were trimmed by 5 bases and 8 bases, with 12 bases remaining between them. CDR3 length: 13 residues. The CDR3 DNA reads TGTGCCAGCAGCCTGGGGAGTGGAGAAAAACTGTTTTTT. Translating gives CASSLGSGEKLFF.

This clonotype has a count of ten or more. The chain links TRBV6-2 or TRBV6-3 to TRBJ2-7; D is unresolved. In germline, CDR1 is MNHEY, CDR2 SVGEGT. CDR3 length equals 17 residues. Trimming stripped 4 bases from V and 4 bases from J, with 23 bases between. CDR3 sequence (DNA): TGTGCCAGCAGTTCCCAGGCCAACCCCCCCCGTCCGTACGAGCAGTACTTC. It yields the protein CASSSQANPPRPYEQYF.

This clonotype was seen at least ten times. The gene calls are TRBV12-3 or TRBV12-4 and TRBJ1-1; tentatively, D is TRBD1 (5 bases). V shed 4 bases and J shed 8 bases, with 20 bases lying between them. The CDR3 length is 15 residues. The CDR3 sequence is CASSSFFGQGTEAFF. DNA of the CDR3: TGTGCCAGCAGTTCATTTTTCGGGCAGGGTACAGAAGCTTTCTTT.

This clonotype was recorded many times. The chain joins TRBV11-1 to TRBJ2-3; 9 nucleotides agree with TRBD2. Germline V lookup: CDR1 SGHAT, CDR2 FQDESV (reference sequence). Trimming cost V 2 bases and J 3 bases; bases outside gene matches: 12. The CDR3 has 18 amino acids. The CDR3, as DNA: TGTGCCAGCAGCTTATTCGCTAGCGGGATCCTCACGACAGATACGCAGTATTTT. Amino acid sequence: CASSLFASGILTTDTQYF.

CDR3 residues: CASKRQGSSYGYTF. CDR3 in DNA: TGTGCCAGCAAAAGACAGGGTTCGAGCTATGGCTACACCTTC. V is TRBV27 and J is TRBJ1-2; 7 nucleotides match TRBD1. V lost 7 bases to trimming and J lost 4 bases; unmatched junction nucleotides: 9. Germline-derived CDR1 and CDR2 are MNHEY and SMNVEV (reference sequence). CDR3 length: 14 residues.

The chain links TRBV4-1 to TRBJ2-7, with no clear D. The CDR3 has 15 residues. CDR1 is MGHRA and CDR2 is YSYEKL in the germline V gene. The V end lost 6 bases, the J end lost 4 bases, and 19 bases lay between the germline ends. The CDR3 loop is CASRRADGGPYEQYF. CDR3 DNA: TGCGCCAGCAGGCGCGCCGACGGTGGGCCTTACGAGCAGTACTTC.